These 19 T cell receptor beta chains came from one sample sequenced in a study of OX40 agonist ivuxolimab in advanced cancers. Library creation used the immunoSEQ multiplex PCR assay. This immuneACCESS table, as held by TCRdb, lists in-frame sequences with V and J called but not all clones. Of the missing ones, under half trace to an unresolved V gene in checked studies; the others have no known cause. The sample table contains under 25,000 clones; only one count was recorded for 70% to 75% of them. The ten largest clonotypes hold 33% of the sample. The sequencing here drew on CD4+ or CD8+ T cells sorted from blood, taken in a trial of the OX40 agonist ivuxolimab. These receptors originate from an adult with an advanced solid tumor such as melanoma, head and neck, liver or kidney cancer.

CDR3 coding DNA: TGCGCCAGCAGCTTGGGGTGGCAGGGTGCCTATGGCTACACCTTC. This gives the protein CASSLGWQGAYGYTF. V and J are TRBV5-1 and TRBJ1-2; weak D call: TRBD1 (5 bases). From germline, CDR1 is SGHRS and CDR2 YFSETQ. Trimming took off 0 bases at V and 4 bases at J, with 13 bases between the two ends. The CDR3 is 15 residues long. Complete variable domain (other parts from reference TRBV5-1 and TRBJ1-2): KAGVTQTPRYLIKTRGQQVTLSCSPISGHRSVSWYQQTPGQGLQFLFEYFSETQRNKGNFPGRFSGRQFSNSRSEMNVSTLELGDSALYLCASSLGWQGAYGYTFGSGTRLTVV.

The chain couples TRBV7-9 to TRBJ2-2, with 7 bases that match TRBD1. The CDR3 runs 15 residues. V lost 6 bases, J lost 2 bases, and 6 bases stayed unmatched. Germline V lookup: CDR1 SEHNR, CDR2 FQNEAQ (reference sequence). The CDR3 sequence is CASSNRDSNTGELFF. Here the CDR3 DNA reads TGTGCCAGCAGTAATAGGGACAGTAACACCGGGGAGCTGTTTTTT.

This chain uses TRBV18 with TRBJ1-2; D not certain. The V end lost 0 bases, the J end lost 4 bases, and 9 bases lay between the germline ends. The V gene's germline CDR1 is KGHSH and CDR2 LQKENI. The CDR3 is 14 amino acids. The CDR3 sequence: CASSPPDFIYGYTF. The CDR3 DNA is TGTGCCAGCTCACCACCAGACTTCATCTATGGCTACACCTTC. Filled out from reference TRBV18 and TRBJ1-2, the complete variable domain reads NAGVMQNPRHLVRRRGQEARLRCSPMKGHSHVYWYRQLPEEGLKFMVYLQKENIIDESGMPKERFSAEFPKEGPSILRIQQVVRGDSAAYFCASSPPDFIYGYTFGSGTRLTVV.

The V gene is TRBV28, the J gene TRBJ2-1, with 10 bases identical to TRBD2. The CDR3 contains 17 residues. Trimming at V came to 3 bases and at J to 4 bases, leaving 9 bases not matched to a gene. CDR1 and CDR2 from the germline V gene are MDHEN and SYDVKM. The CDR3 DNA is TGTGCCAGCAGTTTCCCTGGGGGTAGCGGGGGGTACAATGAGCAGTTCTTC. Its protein is CASSFPGGSGGYNEQFF.

This clone was observed at least ten times. V gene TRBV11-3 combines with J gene TRBJ2-1; 12 positions agree with TRBD2. V lost 1 base to trimming and J lost 10 bases; unmatched junction nucleotides: 5. The CDR3 is 15 amino acids. CDR1 is SGHNT and CDR2 is YENEEA in the germline V gene. The DNA for the CDR3 is TGTGCCAGCAGCTTAGGACTAGCGGGAGAAAGGGAGCAGTTCTTC. Its protein is CASSLGLAGEREQFF. The full variable domain, in which reference TRBV11-3 and TRBJ2-1 provide the parts outside the CDR3, is EAGVVQSPRYKIIEKKQPVAFWCNPISGHNTLYWYLQNLGQGPELLIRYENEEAVDDSQLPKDRFSAERLKGVDSTLKIQPAELGDSAVYLCASSLGLAGEREQFFGPGTRLTVL.

The V call is TRBV5-4, the J call TRBJ2-1; TRBD2 is a possible D gene (6 bases). Per the germline V gene, CDR1 is SGHNT and CDR2 is YYREEE (reference sequence). Trimming stripped 3 bases from V and 7 bases from J, with 17 bases between. The CDR3 is 15 residues long. The CDR3 bases are TGTGCCAGCAGCTCGGGGGAGGTGTCTGGGAATGAGCAGTTCTTC. Protein: CASSSGEVSGNEQFF.

The CDR3 region is CASSFKQGSYEQYF. CDR3 DNA: TGTGCCAGCAGCTTCAAGCAGGGGAGCTACGAGCAGTACTTC. This chain links TRBV7-2 with TRBJ2-7, with D possibly TRBD1 on 6 matching bases. CDR3 length equals 14 residues. Germline V gene data show CDR1 as SGHTA and CDR2 as FQGNSA. V shed 3 bases and J shed 3 bases, with 12 bases lying between them.

The CDR3 nucleotides are TGTGCCAGCGAAAGTGGACTCACCGGGGAGCTGTTTTTT. This encodes CASESGLTGELFF. The rearrangement links TRBV6-1 to TRBJ2-2, with D perhaps matching TRBD2 (5 bases). This CDR3 is built from 13 residues. The germline CDR1 and CDR2 sequences are MNHNS and SASEGT. V was trimmed by 8 bases and J by 4 bases, leaving 11 bases between them.

The rearrangement joins TRBV6-6 to TRBJ1-5; D gene unclear. Germline lookup yields CDR1 MNHNY and CDR2 SVGAGI (reference sequence). V was cut by 4 bases and J by 2 bases, with 9 bases left in between. The CDR3 covers 14 residues. CDR3 nucleotide sequence: TGTGCCAGCAGTTCAGCGGGTGGCAATCAGCCCCAGCATTTT. It translates to CASSSAGGNQPQHF.

This rearrangement joins TRBV28 to TRBJ2-1, with 13 bases matching TRBD2. Germline V lookup: CDR1 MDHEN, CDR2 SYDVKM. J was trimmed by 8 bases and V by 5 bases; bases with no gene match: 15. The CDR3 length is 18 residues. CDR3 sequence reads: CASSTLGLAGELVDEQFF. As DNA, the CDR3 is TGTGCCAGCAGTACCCTCGGACTAGCGGGAGAGCTCGTCGATGAGCAGTTCTTC.

The genes are TRBV5-4 and TRBJ2-5; 8 bases match TRBD2. V lost 5 bases and J lost 2; bases outside the gene matches: 14. Germline V lookup: CDR1 SGHNT, CDR2 YYREEE (reference sequence). This CDR3 contains 17 residues. The CDR3 loop is CASSQPGVAGPQETQYF. In DNA, the CDR3 is TGTGCCAGCAGTCAGCCCGGAGTAGCGGGGCCTCAAGAGACCCAGTACTTC.

This chain links TRBV7-9 with TRBJ1-1; D ambiguous. The CDR3 spans 11 residues. Germline V CDR1 and CDR2: SEHNR, FQNEAQ (reference sequence). Trimming stripped 5 bases from V and 6 bases from J, with 7 bases between. The CDR3 DNA sequence: TGTGCCAGCAGCCATTTACCTGAAGCTTTCTTT. This gives the protein CASSHLPEAFF.

Only a few counts were recorded for this clone. This chain uses TRBV27 with TRBJ1-2; D call uncertain. The V gene lost 5 bases and the J gene lost 8 bases, with 15 bases spanning the gap. The CDR3 extends over 13 amino acids. Looked up from germline, CDR1 is MNHEY and CDR2 is SMNVEV (reference sequence). The CDR3 region is CASSLTLYKGYTF. The CDR3 coding sequence is TGTGCCAGCAGTCTAACCCTGTACAAGGGCTACACCTTC.

V and J are TRBV19 and TRBJ2-2; D gene unclear. The germline CDR1 and CDR2 sequences are LNHDA and SQIVND (reference sequence). The V end was cut by 2 bases, the J end by 13 bases, with 23 bases between. This CDR3 comprises 16 residues. The CDR3 is CASSISYPTDLVRLFF. The CDR3 DNA follows: TGTGCCAGTAGTATAAGTTATCCGACGGACCTGGTTAGGCTGTTTTTT.

This chain links TRBV27 with TRBJ2-7, with D perhaps TRBD1 (6 bases). The germline gives CDR1 MNHEY, CDR2 SMNVEV (reference sequence). Trimming took 6 bases from V and 1 from J, leaving 10 bases between them. This CDR3 comprises 13 residues. CDR3 sequence reads: CASSHGQSYEQYF. The CDR3 bases are TGTGCCAGCAGCCACGGACAGTCCTACGAGCAGTACTTC.

V gene TRBV5-3 combines with J gene TRBJ2-4; D unresolved. TRBV5-3 is filed as an ORF, its function uncertain. V was cut by 4 bases and J by 0 bases, with 11 bases left in between. This CDR3 has 15 amino acids. CDR3 nucleotide sequence: TGTGCCAGAAGCATCGAGTGTCGAGCCAAAAACATTCAGTACTTC. It encodes CARSIECRAKNIQYF.

The chain carries TRBV7-3 and TRBJ1-1; 8 bases line up with TRBD1. Germline CDR1 is SGHTA and CDR2 is FQGTGA. The CDR3 is 14 residues long. Unmatched junction bases numbered 4, after V lost 3 bases and J lost 4 bases. The CDR3 spells CASSLTGEVTEAFF. DNA of the CDR3: TGTGCCAGCAGCTTGACAGGGGAAGTCACTGAAGCTTTCTTT. Using reference TRBV7-3 and TRBJ1-1 for the parts outside the CDR3, the full variable domain is GAGVSQTPSNKVTEKGKYVELRCDPISGHTALYWYRQSLGQGPEFLIYFQGTGAADDSGLPNDRFFAVRPEGSVSTLKIQRTERGDSAVYLCASSLTGEVTEAFFGQGTRLTVV.

The rearrangement joins TRBV7-2 to TRBJ2-1; D remains unclear. The germline V and J ends were trimmed by 1 base and 1 base, with 17 bases remaining between them. This CDR3 is built from 18 residues. Germline V gene data show CDR1 as SGHTA and CDR2 as FQGNSA. Written as DNA, the CDR3 is TGTGCCAGCAGCTTAGTGGCTAGACCCTACGGATCCTACAATGAGCAGTTCTTC. Translation: CASSLVARPYGSYNEQFF. Looking up the rest from reference TRBV7-2 and TRBJ2-1 gives the full variable domain: GAGVSQSPSNKVTEKGKDVELRCDPISGHTALYWYRQSLGQGLEFLIYFQGNSAPDKSGLPSDRFSAERTGGSVSTLTIQRTQQEDSAVYLCASSLVARPYGSYNEQFFGPGTRLTVL.

The V call is TRBV7-9, the J call TRBJ1-2, with D unclear. V lost 6 bases and J lost 4, with 12 bases in between. The CDR3 is made up of 13 amino acids. Germline loops: CDR1 SEHNR, CDR2 FQNEAQ (reference sequence). The CDR3 here is CASSPGQSYGYTF. The CDR3 DNA reads TGTGCCAGCAGTCCCGGGCAGTCCTATGGCTACACCTTC.